This TCR beta chain was recovered during a study of cytomegalovirus exposure and HLA in healthy donors. Findings of the study overall: As a later analysis showed, a missense DCLRE1C variant was linked to trimming of TCR beta V- and J-genes. V segments that were indistinguishable, TRBV6-2 and TRBV6-3 among them, were omitted from analysis. Sequencing depth roughly uniform across donors was assumed in presence/absence analyses.

The PCR employed 60 Vbeta primers together with 13 Jbeta primers. The protocol was immunoSEQ multiplex PCR, while the TCRdb copy is restricted to in-frame clones and leaves out a portion. Of about 110,000 clones listed, around 74% were seen once; the top ten hold over 4%. On this clone: Its target is not known.

The CDR3 consists of 15 residues. The chain is built from TRBV12-2 and TRBJ1-5. TRBV12-2 is a pseudogene segment. The source of this sequence is a man aged 30-40 years in good health and CMV-seropositive. The sample consisted of PBMCs. The CDR3 DNA reads as TGTGCAAGTCGCTCCCAGCGGGATAGCAATCAGCCCCAGCATTTT. Its translation: CASRSQRDSNQPQHF.